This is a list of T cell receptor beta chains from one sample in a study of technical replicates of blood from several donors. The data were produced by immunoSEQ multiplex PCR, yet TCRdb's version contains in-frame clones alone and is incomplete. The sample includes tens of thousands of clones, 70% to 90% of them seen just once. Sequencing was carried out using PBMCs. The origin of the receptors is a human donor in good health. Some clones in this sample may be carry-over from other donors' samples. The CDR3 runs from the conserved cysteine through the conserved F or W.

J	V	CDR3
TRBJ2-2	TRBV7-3	CASSSLAGSLAGELFF
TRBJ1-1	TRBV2	CASGGQGKPNTEAFF
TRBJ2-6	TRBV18	CASSISTGRNSGANVLTF
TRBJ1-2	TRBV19	CASSIRDRVGYTF
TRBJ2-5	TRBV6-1	CASSALTDFQETQYF
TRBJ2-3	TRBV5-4	CASSLEQGGTDTQYF
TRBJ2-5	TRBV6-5	CASSRGTQPGETQYF
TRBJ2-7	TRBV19	CASSPRDRNEQYF
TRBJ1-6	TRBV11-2	CASSSLRQGRNSPLHF
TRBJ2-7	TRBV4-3	CASSTRLAGDREQYF
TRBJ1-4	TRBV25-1	CASSVPGFGGEKLFF
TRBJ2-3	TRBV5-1	CASSPLGGPDTQYF
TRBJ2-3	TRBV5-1	CASREQAGTEKYF
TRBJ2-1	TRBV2	CASMGQPYNEQFF
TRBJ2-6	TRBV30	CAWSPLGSANVLTF
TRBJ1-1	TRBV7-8	CASSVGQGAEAFF
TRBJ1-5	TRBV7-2	CASSLTESSNQPQHF
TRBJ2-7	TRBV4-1	CASSQSPPPRQAPSSYEQYF
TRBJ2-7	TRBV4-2	CASSLTGQSSYEQYF
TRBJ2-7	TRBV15	CATSRDLLGEVRAYEQYF
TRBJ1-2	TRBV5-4	CASSYGSGTGDGYTF
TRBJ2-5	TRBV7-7	CASSPLAVGETQYF
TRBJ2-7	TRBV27	CASSLFSGQRAYEQYF
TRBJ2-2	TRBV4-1	CASSQDRLAGGTGELFF
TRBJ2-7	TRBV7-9	CASSQNLYEQYF
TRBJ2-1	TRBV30	CAWSVSGVEQFF
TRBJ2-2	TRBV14	CASSQDPRLTSGNTGELFF
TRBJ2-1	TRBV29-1	CSVEHRDSYNEQFF
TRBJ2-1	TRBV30	CASQGAVEQFF
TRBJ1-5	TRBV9	CASSPSGQGNQPQHF
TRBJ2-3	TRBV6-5	CASIDGQGAGDTQYF
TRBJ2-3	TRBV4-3	CASSQVHRQVPLSSTDTQYF
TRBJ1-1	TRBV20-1	CSTSDRATFF